The subject of this entry is one T cell receptor beta chain. Both TRBC1 and TRBC2 were covered by a beta constant-region primer of two equimolar oligonucleotides. MiXCR was run by TCRdb on the UMI-ligation and nested PCR reads, yielding one entry per CDR3 protein. Among 120,000 to 150,000 distinct CDR3 sequences listed, 15% to 20% were seen once. The record originates from a study of naive and memory T cell subsets. Germline CDR1 is MNHEY and CDR2 is SMNVEV (reference sequence). This CDR3 comprises 13 residues. V lost 6 bases and J 1 base, leaving 7 bases between the germline ends. J is TRBJ2-4 and V is TRBV27, with D unresolved. The receptor was derived from a human donor in good health. The sample was naive CD4+ T cells from blood. The CDR3 DNA reads as TGTGCCAGCAGGGGTTCGGCCAAAAACATTCAGTACTTC. Amino acids: CASRGSAKNIQYF.